This is a list of T cell receptor beta chains from one sample in a study of Graves' ophthalmopathy and Graves' hyperthyroidism. One entry per CDR3 protein results from TCRdb running MiXCR on the multiplex PCR reads. The profile covers 500,000 to 600,000 distinct CDR3 sequences, with just under 40% appearing a single time and 4% to 5% taken by the ten largest. The sequencing input was peripheral blood or thyroid tissue (not recorded which). These receptor sequences come from an adult man with Graves' hyperthyroidism. Both conserved end residues are part of each CDR3. A D gene is named only where the DNA matches it firmly. Size tells how often a clone was seen (once, few, many) or the class of an expanded clone, and some rows leave it out.

CASSESRGYGYTF,TGTGCCAGCAGTGAAAGCAGGGGCTATGGCTACACCTTC,TRBJ1-2,TRBV6-1,many,NA
CASSPLRSGTEAFF,TGTGCCAGCAGCCCCCTTCGGAGTGGGACTGAAGCTTTCTTT,TRBJ1-1,TRBV7-9,many,NA
CASSLEFSGQPQYF,TGTGCCAGCAGCCTGGAATTTAGCGGTCAGCCCCAGTACTTC,TRBJ2-5,TRBV12-5,NA,NA
CASSYRGAANTEAFF,TGTGCCAGCAGTTACAGGGGCGCCGCGAACACTGAAGCTTTCTTT,TRBJ1-1,TRBV6-6,many,NA
CASSPWTGGSSNQPQHF,TGTGCCAGCAGTCCTTGGACAGGGGGCTCGAGCAATCAGCCCCAGCATTTT,TRBJ1-5,TRBV12-3/TRBV12-4,NA,TRBD1
CASRSVAGSTDTQYF,TGTGCCAGTAGATCGGTAGCGGGTAGCACAGATACGCAGTATTTT,TRBJ2-3,TRBV19,NA,TRBD2
CATSRDRRQGDEQFF,TGTGCCACCAGCAGAGATCGGAGACAGGGCGATGAGCAGTTCTTC,TRBJ2-1,TRBV15,few,TRBD1
CATTFIGVETQYF,TGTGCCACCACGTTTATTGGGGTGGAGACCCAGTACTTC,TRBJ2-5,TRBV24-1,many,NA
CASSDPGDGANVLTF,TGTGCCAGCAGTGACCCAGGGGACGGGGCCAACGTCCTGACTTTC,TRBJ2-6,TRBV6-6,NA,NA
CATSDLAAADTQYF,TGTGCCACCAGTGATTTGGCTGCGGCAGATACGCAGTATTTT,TRBJ2-3,TRBV24-1,few,NA
CASSDIAPNTEAFF,TGTGCCAGCAGTGATATTGCGCCGAACACTGAAGCTTTCTTT,TRBJ1-1,TRBV25-1,many,NA
CASSVLAGGTGNEQFF,TGTGCCAGCAGCGTATTAGCGGGAGGAACCGGCAATGAGCAGTTCTTC,TRBJ2-1,TRBV7-2,few,TRBD2
CAIGESGSVTGELFF,TGTGCCATCGGTGAGTCTGGAAGCGTCACCGGGGAGCTGTTTTTT,TRBJ2-2,TRBV10-3,NA,NA
CASQPVMNTEAFF,TGTGCCAGCCAACCCGTCATGAACACTGAAGCTTTCTTT,TRBJ1-1,TRBV28,NA,NA
CSARDGLSYEQYF,TGCAGTGCTAGAGATGGGTTAAGCTACGAGCAGTACTTC,TRBJ2-7,TRBV20-1,many,NA
CASSGTKPGELFF,TGCGCCAGCAGTGGGACTAAACCCGGGGAGCTGTTTTTT,TRBJ2-2,TRBV10-1,many,NA
CASSLSSGLNQPQHF,TGTGCCAGCAGTTTAAGTTCGGGCTTGAATCAGCCCCAGCATTTT,TRBJ1-5,TRBV12-3/TRBV12-4,once,NA
CASSSRGEAFF,TGTGCCAGCAGCTCGAGGGGGGAAGCTTTCTTT,TRBJ1-1,TRBV11-2,many,NA
CASSLGASGIGVQYF,TGTGCCAGCAGTTTAGGGGCTAGCGGGATCGGGGTTCAGTACTTC,TRBJ2-5,TRBV12-3/TRBV12-4,few,TRBD2
CASSQSSTGSNTGELFF,TGTGCCAGCAGCCAATCCTCGACAGGGTCCAACACCGGGGAGCTGTTTTTT,TRBJ2-2,TRBV16,few,TRBD1
CATSRDRGQGVRGNQPQHF,TGTGCCACCAGCAGAGATCGTGGACAGGGGGTAAGGGGCAATCAGCCCCAGCATTTT,TRBJ1-5,TRBV15,once,TRBD1
CASSEAPRVFQPQHF,TGTGCCAGCAGTGAAGCGCCCAGGGTGTTTCAGCCCCAGCATTTT,TRBJ1-5,TRBV6-1,many,NA
CASSGIAGVCSSPLHF,TGTGCCAGCAGTGGAATAGCGGGAGTCTGCAGTTCACCCCTCCACTTT,TRBJ1-6,TRBV2,NA,NA
CASSFRQIDSPLHF,TGTGCCAGCAGTTTCCGACAGATTGATTCACCCCTCCACTTT,TRBJ1-6,TRBV6-6,few,NA
CSVDQGTVSTEAFF,TGCAGCGTTGACCAGGGGACAGTGAGCACTGAAGCTTTCTTT,TRBJ1-1,TRBV29-1,NA,TRBD1
CASWGTAGPTYEQYF,TGTGCCAGCTGGGGTACGGCGGGACCAACCTACGAGCAGTACTTC,TRBJ2-7,TRBV7-2,few,NA
CASESEDYQETQYF,TGTGCCAGCGAGAGTGAGGACTACCAAGAGACCCAGTACTTC,TRBJ2-5,TRBV2,many,NA
CASSQEGNRLETQYF,TGCGCCAGCAGCCAAGAAGGAAACAGATTAGAGACCCAGTACTTC,TRBJ2-5,TRBV4-1,many,NA
CASRTTIAGELFF,TGTGCCAGCAGGACGACTATTGCCGGGGAGCTGTTTTTT,TRBJ2-2,TRBV2,many,NA
CASSSGQGLTMSSGANVLTF,TGTGCCAGCAGCTCGGGACAGGGGCTAACGATGAGCTCTGGGGCCAACGTCCTGACTTTC,TRBJ2-6,TRBV13,few,TRBD1
CASSLELAGGTGHQETQYF,TGTGCCAGCAGCTTGGAACTAGCGGGGGGGACGGGGCACCAAGAGACCCAGTACTTC,TRBJ2-5,TRBV5-8,NA,TRBD2
CASRPDRGDSPLHF,TGTGCCAGTAGGCCAGACAGGGGTGATTCACCCCTCCACTTT,TRBJ1-6,TRBV19,many,TRBD1
CASSLVLAGFSYEQYF,TGTGCCAGCAGCTTAGTACTAGCGGGGTTCTCCTACGAGCAGTACTTC,TRBJ2-7,TRBV7-2,few,TRBD2
CSATTGTGTGANVLTF,TGCAGCGCTACGACCGGGACAGGAACTGGGGCCAACGTCCTGACTTTC,TRBJ2-6,TRBV29-1,NA,TRBD1
CASSLDVTGSTGTQYF,TGTGCCAGCAGCTTAGACGTTACGGGCAGCACCGGGACCCAGTACTTC,TRBJ2-5,TRBV7-9,NA,NA
CASSLSPELRNTEAFF,TGTGCCAGCAGTTTATCCCCAGAACTAAGGAACACTGAAGCTTTCTTT,TRBJ1-1,TRBV12-3/TRBV12-4,many,NA
CASSSGTGEVF,TGTGCCAGTAGTAGCGGGACAGGGGAGGTTTTT,TRBJ1-5,TRBV19,NA,TRBD1
CASSVDVGDRGRVSNQPQHF,TGTGCCAGCAGCGTAGATGTCGGGGACAGGGGGCGCGTGAGCAATCAGCCCCAGCATTTT,TRBJ1-5,TRBV9,NA,TRBD1
CASSSTFNEKLFF,TGTGCCAGCAGCTCGACTTTTAATGAAAAACTGTTTTTT,TRBJ1-4,TRBV4-2,many,NA
CASSHRSTGRTEAFF,TGCGCCAGCAGCCATCGTTCTACAGGGCGAACTGAAGCTTTCTTT,TRBJ1-1,TRBV4-1,few,NA
CSANSYGYTF,TGCAGTGCTAACTCCTATGGCTACACCTTC,TRBJ1-2,TRBV20-1,many,NA
CAWIDTYYGYTF,TGTGCCTGGATAGACACGTACTATGGCTACACCTTC,TRBJ1-2,TRBV7-8,NA,NA
CSVVRGAGTEAFF,TGCAGCGTTGTACGGGGGGCCGGAACTGAAGCTTTCTTT,TRBJ1-1,TRBV29-1,many,NA
CASSISRVQETQYF,TGTGCCAGCAGTATAAGCAGGGTTCAAGAGACCCAGTACTTC,TRBJ2-5,TRBV7-8,many,NA
CASSPPLGGREQYF,TGTGCCAGCTCACCACCTCTGGGGGGGCGCGAGCAGTACTTC,TRBJ2-7,TRBV18,few,NA
CASSLDLGYGYTF,TGTGCCAGCAGCTTAGACTTAGGGTACGGCTACACCTTC,TRBJ1-2,TRBV7-8,many,NA
CASSSTSGGRQETQYF,TGTGCCAGCAGCTCGACTAGCGGGGGGCGTCAAGAGACCCAGTACTTC,TRBJ2-5,TRBV7-9,NA,TRBD2
CASGPFGQEYGYTF,TGTGCCAGCGGCCCCTTTGGACAAGAATATGGCTACACCTTC,TRBJ1-2,TRBV27,few,NA
CASSFKATANYGYTF,TGTGCCAGCAGTTTCAAAGCCACAGCTAACTATGGCTACACCTTC,TRBJ1-2,TRBV12-3/TRBV12-4,many,NA
CSARDLRDGDYGYEQYF,TGCAGTGCTAGAGACCTAAGGGACGGGGACTATGGCTACGAGCAGTACTTC,TRBJ2-7,TRBV20-1,NA,TRBD2
CSVEYSGNTEAFF,TGCAGCGTTGAGTACTCTGGAAACACTGAAGCTTTCTTT,TRBJ1-1,TRBV29-1,NA,NA